One and the same sample provided the 14 T cell receptor beta chains below, sequenced in a study of long-term antiretroviral therapy in people with HIV. Sequencing relied on immunoSEQ assay v3.0, run at survey level. Profiling relied on immunoSEQ multiplex PCR, and the TCRdb table lists in-frame clones only, not all of them. The sample yields almost 30,000 clones, 70% to 90% seen once. The sample was unsorted PBMCs, taken 3.2 years before starting antiretroviral therapy. Receptors were obtained from a man aged 45-65 years with HIV.

The J gene is TRBJ2-5, the V gene TRBV5-6; 8 positions agree with TRBD1. The CDR3 loop spans 13 amino acids. Germline-derived CDR1 and CDR2 are SGHDT and YYEEEE. J gave up 5 bases and V 4 bases, and 4 bases lay outside the gene matches. The CDR3 bases are TGTGCCAGCAGCCCTGGGACAGGTGAGACCCAGTACTTC. Translated, it gives CASSPGTGETQYF.

The chain uses TRBV7-3 and TRBJ1-5; D unresolved. Germline V lookup: CDR1 SGHTA, CDR2 FQGTGA. Trimming cost V 2 bases and J 6 bases, with 8 bases left between them. The CDR3 has 13 residues. CDR3 amino acids: CASSLEYGQPQHF. The CDR3 DNA sequence: TGTGCCAGCAGCTTAGAGTATGGTCAGCCCCAGCATTTT.

V and J are TRBV7-8 and TRBJ1-5, with 8 bases matching TRBD1. Germline lookup yields CDR1 SGHVS and CDR2 FQNEAQ. V gave up 2 bases and J gave up 2 bases; unmatched junction bases: 5. There are 16 residues in the CDR3. The CDR3 region is CASSLRTGIGNQPQHF. The CDR3 DNA is TGTGCCAGCAGCTTAAGGACAGGGATCGGCAATCAGCCCCAGCATTTT.

The chain carries TRBV6-5 and TRBJ2-7; a possible D gene is TRBD2 (6 bases). Per the germline V gene, CDR1 is MNHEY and CDR2 is SVGAGI. This CDR3 spans 14 amino acids. Trimming took off 3 bases at V and 3 bases at J, with 12 bases between the two ends. CDR3 protein: CASSYTFGGYEQYF. CDR3 DNA sequence: TGTGCCAGCAGTTATACGTTCGGGGGCTACGAGCAGTACTTC.

This chain links TRBV4-1 with TRBJ2-3; 9 bases agree with TRBD1. J was trimmed by 1 base and V by 3 bases; bases with no gene match: 11. The CDR3 runs 18 residues. The germline CDR1 and CDR2 sequences are MGHRA and YSYEKL. CDR3 sequence: CASSHRWGQGGGTDTQYF. CDR3 in DNA: TGCGCCAGCAGCCACCGCTGGGGACAGGGTGGCGGCACAGATACGCAGTATTTT.

The chain employs TRBV5-1 and TRBJ2-3; 9 nucleotides agree with TRBD1. Germline trimming cut 0 bases from V and 4 bases from J; bases unmatched to any gene: 6. The CDR3 totals 16 residues. From germline, CDR1 is SGHRS and CDR2 YFSETQ. In DNA form, the CDR3 reads TGCGCCAGCAGCTTGGGTAGGACAGGGGTCCCAGATACGCAGTATTTT. As protein: CASSLGRTGVPDTQYF.

This clone is judged medium-sized (0.01 to 0.1%). The chain employs TRBV11-2 and TRBJ1-5; D may be TRBD1 (5 bases). This CDR3 comprises 15 residues. Trimming removed 1 base at V and 5 bases at J, with 12 bases between. Germline V gene sequence: CDR1 SGHAT, CDR2 FQNNGV. The CDR3 DNA reads as TGTGCCAGCAGCTTAGGGGGCAGGGAAGATCAGCCCCAGCATTTT. Residues: CASSLGGREDQPQHF.

V is TRBV15 and J is TRBJ1-5; tentative D call: TRBD1 (5 bases). CDR3 length: 13 residues. The V end was cut by 0 bases, the J end by 11 bases, with 11 bases between. From germline, CDR1 is LNHNV and CDR2 YYDKDF (reference sequence). The chain's CDR3 is CATSREGRGAQHF. The CDR3 DNA sequence: TGTGCCACCAGCAGAGAGGGTCGAGGGGCCCAGCATTTT.

The rearrangement uses TRBV30 and TRBJ1-3; no clear D. V lost 5 bases and J lost 1, with 12 bases in between. This CDR3 has 14 amino acids. Germline V lookup: CDR1 GTSNPN, CDR2 SVGIG (reference sequence). CDR3 in amino acids: CAWVSGPSGNTIYF. The CDR3 coding sequence is TGTGCCTGGGTCTCCGGTCCGTCTGGAAACACCATATATTTT. Full variable domain (rest looked up from reference TRBV30 and TRBJ1-3): SQTIHQWPATLVQPVGSPLSLECTVEGTSNPNLYWYRQAAGRGLQLLFYSVGIGQISSEVPQNLSASRPQDRQFILSSKKLLLSDSGFYLCAWVSGPSGNTIYFGEGSWLTVV.

The CDR3 DNA follows: TGCGCCAGCAACCAACAACCCACAGGGACCTACACAGATACGCAGTATTTT. Protein sequence: CASNQQPTGTYTDTQYF. The chain couples TRBV5-1 to TRBJ2-3, with D tentatively TRBD1 (6 bases). Trimming left V 6 bases short and J 2 bases short, with 22 bases between. The CDR3 loop spans 17 amino acids. Germline V lookup: CDR1 SGHRS, CDR2 YFSETQ.

This chain uses TRBV29-1 with TRBJ2-3; D remains unclear. The germline V gene encodes CDR1 SQVTM and CDR2 ANQGSEA. V lost 7 bases, J lost 1 base, and 12 bases lay in between. The CDR3 runs 13 residues. CDR3 in amino acids: CSGRRDGTDTQYF. The CDR3, as DNA: TGCAGCGGTAGACGAGACGGCACAGATACGCAGTATTTT.

This chain uses TRBV10-1 with TRBJ1-1; 10 nucleotides match TRBD1. V lost 6 bases and J lost 5; bases outside the gene matches: 6. The CDR3 has 14 amino acids. CDR1 and CDR2 (germline): WNHNN, SYGVQD (reference sequence). CDR3 region: CASSEGQGRTEAFF. The CDR3 region has the DNA TGCGCCAGCAGCGAGGGACAGGGGCGGACTGAAGCTTTCTTT.

The chain links TRBV7-2 to TRBJ2-3; D not resolved. V was shortened by 2 bases and J by 0 bases, with 12 bases between the two germline ends. CDR3 length: 16 residues. Germline assignment: CDR1 SGHTA and CDR2 FQGNSA. The CDR3 bases are TGTGCCAGCAGCTTAAAGGGATACTCTAGCACAGATACGCAGTATTTT. This encodes CASSLKGYSSTDTQYF.

This clone has just one count. V is TRBV5-1 and J is TRBJ2-3; D call uncertain. The CDR3 spans 13 residues. V dropped 3 bases and J dropped 2 bases, with 7 bases sitting between them. The germline V gene has CDR1 SGHRS and CDR2 YFSETQ. In nucleotides, the CDR3 is TGCGCCAGCAGCTCCGGGTCCACAGATACGCAGTATTTT. Translated: CASSSGSTDTQYF.